The clone carrying this T cell receptor beta chain has just a few counts. Germline assignment: CDR1 LGHNA and CDR2 YNFKEQ. V was shortened by 1 base and J by 7 bases, with 10 bases between the two germline ends. This CDR3 region has 13 residues. This record belongs to a study of blood T cells in healthy people across ages. Together with a sample-barcoded 5' primer, a J-beta primer mix was included in a second PCR lasting roughly 7 to 11 cycles. TCRdb reprocessed the 5' RACE reads with MiXCR, giving one entry per CDR3 protein. The table lists some 930,000 distinct CDR3 sequences, about 29% of them singletons, with approximately 10% in the top ten. The sample was also reused in another study, on T cells of mothers and their children.

The specimen sequenced was blood. This chain links TRBV4-2 with TRBJ1-2, with D perhaps TRBD1 (6 bases). The sequence was collected from a middle-aged woman in good health. The CDR3: CASSQVGGSGYTF. The DNA for the CDR3 is TGTGCCAGCAGCCAAGTGGGGGGCTCTGGCTACACCTTC.